This TCR beta chain was found in a study of shared clonotypes between healthy human individuals (dated by TCRdb to 2020 to 2022). Background on the whole study: Three men and a couple of women, aged 18 to 49 years, made up the cohort. Blood TCR repertoires of four to six healthy adults were deeply sequenced to estimate repertoire size and the extent of clonotype sharing between individuals. To increase sequencing depth and limit assay-specific biases, different laboratories used diverse techniques to prepare libraries and sequence TCR repertoires. Leukapheresis yielded between about 0.85 and 10 billion PBMCs per donor. The paper's findings and limits, for the study overall: Pairwise subsampling indicated that sequencing depth was expected to affect the degree of clonotype sharing among donors. The genetic and exposure-history diversity represented was limited by the small number of donors. Only blood was sampled, and tissue TCR repertoires likely differ from those in blood.

About this clone itself: Its binding antigen is unknown. Nothing much larger sits one base from this clone, and base qualities are not available.

Healthy HIV-negative adults with no recently reported acute infections or vaccinations were included as donors. Every donor was a Caucasian adult residing in Nashville, Tennessee, USA. For unsorted samples, 80 million to 100 million PBMCs were counted, and genomic DNA was extracted using the QIAamp DNA Blood Mini kit. After blood collection by leukapheresis, PBMCs were isolated using Ficoll-Histopaque density gradient centrifugation and then cryopreserved in the vapor phase of liquid nitrogen. Using the deep immunoSEQ assay, TCR CDR3 regions were amplified from genomic DNA by multiplex PCR. For each cell subset, the extracted genomic DNA was distributed evenly across all wells of several immunoSEQ 96-well plates, and each plate served as one replicate. For unsorted PBMC, each replicate PCR was loaded with 250 to 300 ng genomic DNA, equivalent to 25,000 to 35,000 T cell genomes. Ten immunoSEQ deep assay plates were used to sequence the unsorted PBMC genomic DNA. The purified libraries were quantified using a Qubit 3.0 fluorometer, sized with a Bioanalyzer 2100, and then quantified again using the KAPA Library Quantification kit. Each immunoSEQ 96-well plate was sequenced on its own single-read 150-cycle Illumina NextSeq 550 flow cell. Turning to the authors' computational methods: Because the immunoSEQ output held only junctional sequences and lacked quality scores, the filtering could not match the filtering applied to full-length reads. Sequences were annotated with PyIR, a Python wrapper for IgBLAST v1.9, and V/J genes and CDR3 were assigned using IMGT germline references. Reads were filtered out if the reads had weak V/J assignments (E-value above 1e-6), no CDR3, stop codons, out-of-frame junctions, or ambiguous translated residues. V3J clonotypes were defined as sequences sharing the same inferred V gene, J gene, and CDR3 amino acid sequence. Percentage overlap between repertoires was computed as shared unique clonotypes divided by the size of the smaller repertoire. RTK rarefaction, the Chao1 estimator, and Recon v2.1 estimates of unobserved clonotypes were used to assess repertoire richness. Held by TCRdb, this immuneACCESS table contains in-frame sequences only and omits some clones. Under half of the omission traces to an unresolved V gene where checked; the cause of the rest is unknown. That table is the source of V, J and clone size, and D and trimming were worked out from the DNA. The sample includes 500,000 to 650,000 clones, with about 80% observed a single time. The ten largest clones capture 12% of the sample.

This receptor was obtained from a woman aged 40 to 50 in good health. Some clones in this sample may be carry-over from other donors' samples. The sample consisted of PBMCs.

The CDR3: CASRRTSDEETQYF. The base sequence is TGTGCCAGCAGGAGAACTAGCGACGAAGAGACCCAGTACTTC. The chain uses TRBV7-2 and TRBJ2-5, with 7 central nucleotides matching TRBD2. Reading the germline V gene gives CDR1 SGHTA and CDR2 FQGNSA. From V the trimming removes 6 bases and from J it removes 3 bases, while the gene matches leave 7 bases of the junction unaccounted for. The cysteine opens and the phenylalanine closes a CDR3 of 14 amino acids. The kept DNA is CDR3 alone, 42 bases in frame from the first base.